Listed here are 27 T cell receptor beta chains from one sample, sequenced in a study of shared clonotypes between healthy human individuals. Clones were sequenced by immunoSEQ multiplex PCR, and TCRdb holds only the in-frame ones, with some missing. This table has 2 million to 2.5 million clones, under 95% appearing once. Sequencing used naive CD4+ T cells from PBMCs. This sample's subset: CD45RA+ positively selected. The origin of the receptors is a young man in good health. Some clones in this sample may be carry-over from other donors' samples.

In regard to this clone: Other nucleotide sequences from this sample produce the same CDR3. The V and J genes are TRBV7-3 and TRBJ1-1; D is undetermined. The CDR3 covers 13 residues. Germline V gene sequence: CDR1 SGHTA, CDR2 FQGTGA. The ends were cut back, 3 bases at V and 1 base at J, with 6 bases in the middle. The CDR3 DNA sequence: TGTGCCAGCAGCTTCGGTGCGAACACTGAAGCTTTCTTT. This sequence encodes CASSFGANTEAFF.

V and J are TRBV2 and TRBJ2-2; TRBD1 is a possible D gene (5 bases). Germline CDR1 SNHLY, CDR2 FYNNEI. Trimming took off 5 bases at V and 5 bases at J, with 15 bases between the two ends. This CDR3 spans 15 amino acids. CDR3 DNA sequence: TGTGCCAGCAGTCCCGTGGGGCCGTTAACCGGGGAGCTGTTTTTT. Its translation is CASSPVGPLTGELFF.

The chain recombines TRBV10-1 with TRBJ2-3, with D possibly TRBD2 on 5 matching bases. V shed 9 bases and J shed 2 bases, with 21 bases lying between them. CDR1 is WNHNN, CDR2 SYGVQD, per germline (reference sequence). This CDR3 is built from 16 residues. CDR3 protein: CASSARRGGSTDTQYF. The CDR3 DNA reads as TGCGCCAGTAGCGCGCGGAGAGGAGGATCCACAGATACGCAGTATTTT.

This clone came up a few times. The chain uses TRBV19 and TRBJ1-1, with no clear D. CDR1 and CDR2 from the germline V gene are LNHDA and SQIVND (reference sequence). Trimming shortened V by 3 bases and J by 5 bases, and 10 bases separated the two germline ends. This CDR3 has 13 amino acids. CDR3 in amino acids: CASSMQSGTEAFF. The CDR3 coding sequence is TGTGCCAGTAGTATGCAGAGTGGGACTGAAGCTTTCTTT.

The CDR3 loop reads CASSMGTSGADTQYF. The CDR3 DNA reads TGTGCCAGCAGCATGGGAACATCAGGGGCAGATACGCAGTATTTT. The chain recombines TRBV7-3 with TRBJ2-3; possible D gene TRBD1, 6 bases. V was pared by 5 bases and J by 4 bases, with 16 bases between. In germline, CDR1 is SGHTA, CDR2 FQGTGA. The CDR3 is 15 residues long.

The gene calls are TRBV2 and TRBJ1-6, with 8 bases fitting TRBD1. With 6 bases clipped from V and 12 bases from J, the junction kept 13 bases outside the gene matches. This CDR3 is 15 amino acids long. The germline gives CDR1 SNHLY, CDR2 FYNNEI. CDR3 in DNA: TGTGCCAGCAGAGTCTACCGGGACAGGATGTTACCCCTCCACTTT. Translating it yields CASRVYRDRMLPLHF.

The CDR3 nucleotides read TGTGCCAGCAGCCTCCAGGCTAGCGGGAGCTCCTACAATGAGCAGTTCTTC. It codes for CASSLQASGSSYNEQFF. The chain combines TRBV7-3 with TRBJ2-1, with TRBD2 matching over 10 bases. The CDR3 loop spans 17 amino acids. The V and J ends lost 5 bases and 0 bases, in that order; junction bases with no gene match: 7. Germline CDR1 SGHTA, CDR2 FQGTGA.

The chain carries TRBV5-5 and TRBJ2-7; the match to TRBD1 covers 7 bases. The CDR3 is 14 amino acids. The trim removed 3 bases at V and 9 bases at J, leaving 12 bases unmatched. Germline lookup yields CDR1 SGHKS and CDR2 YYEKEE (reference sequence). For the CDR3, the DNA is TGTGCCAGCAGCTCGGACAGGCCTTTGGATAGGCAGTACTTC. Its translation is CASSSDRPLDRQYF.

V is TRBV10-3 and J is TRBJ2-7; possibly TRBD2 for D (5 bases). Germline loops: CDR1 ENHRY, CDR2 SYGVKD. The length of the CDR3 is 13 residues. V lost 7 bases and J lost 4, with 14 bases in between. CDR3 protein: CAITGGEEYEQYF. The CDR3 DNA sequence: TGTGCCATCACTGGAGGCGAGGAGTACGAGCAGTACTTC.

The gene calls are TRBV5-6 and TRBJ1-1; D not certain. Germline V gene sequence: CDR1 SGHDT, CDR2 YYEEEE. The CDR3 is 17 amino acids. Trimming stripped 0 bases from V and 0 bases from J, with 15 bases between. CDR3 in DNA: TGTGCCAGCAGCTTGGGATTCCAGTTGGGGATGAACACTGAAGCTTTCTTT. Its protein is CASSLGFQLGMNTEAFF.

The chain joins TRBV9 to TRBJ1-2; D unclear. The ends were cut back, 4 bases at V and 8 bases at J, with 21 bases in the middle. CDR3 length: 15 amino acids. Germline-derived CDR1 and CDR2 are SGDLS and YYNGEE. In DNA, the CDR3 is TGTGCCAGCAGCCCACTCCCCGGCAGCGCTATGGGCTACACCTTC. It yields the protein CASSPLPGSAMGYTF.

The gene calls are TRBV7-8 and TRBJ1-2; 8 bases line up with TRBD1. There are 13 residues in the CDR3. From germline, CDR1 is SGHVS and CDR2 FQNEAQ. V lost 5 bases and J lost 5; bases outside the gene matches: 4. The CDR3 DNA reads TGTGCCAGCAGCAACCGACAGGGGTATGGCTACACCTTC. The encoded protein is CASSNRQGYGYTF.

This rearrangement joins TRBV7-9 to TRBJ2-2, with a tentative D call TRBD2 (6 bases). The length of the CDR3 is 16 residues. The V and J ends lost 3 bases and 1 base respectively, with 12 bases between them. The germline gives CDR1 SEHNR, CDR2 FQNEAQ (reference sequence). The CDR3: CASSLGLRGNTGELFF. CDR3 sequence (DNA): TGTGCCAGCAGCTTGGGACTTCGGGGGAACACCGGGGAGCTGTTTTTT.

V is TRBV30 and J is TRBJ1-2; D perhaps matches TRBD1 (6 bases). V lost 4 bases and J lost 8, with 14 bases in between. The CDR3 runs 12 residues. Germline V gives CDR1 GTSNPN, CDR2 SVGIG (reference sequence). CDR3 DNA: TGTGCCTGGACTCAGGGGCTAGGGGGCTACACCTTC. As protein: CAWTQGLGGYTF. Complete variable domain (other parts from reference TRBV30 and TRBJ1-2): SQTIHQWPATLVQPVGSPLSLECTVEGTSNPNLYWYRQAAGRGLQLLFYSVGIGQISSEVPQNLSASRPQDRQFILSSKKLLLSDSGFYLCAWTQGLGGYTFGSGTRLTVV.

This clone was found once. Other DNA sequences of this sample code for an identical CDR3. The chain has TRBV6-6 and TRBJ2-7, with D perhaps being TRBD1 or TRBD2 (5 bases each). The CDR3 extends over 16 amino acids. Germline loops: CDR1 MNHNY, CDR2 SVGAGI (reference sequence). The germline V and J ends were trimmed by 0 bases and 0 bases, with 12 bases remaining between them. CDR3 protein: CASSYSRGGSSYEQYF. As DNA, the CDR3 is TGTGCCAGCAGTTACTCGAGGGGCGGTAGCTCCTACGAGCAGTACTTC.

The CDR3 loop reads CASSPLGAYNEQFF. The CDR3 nucleotides read TGCGCCAGCAGCCCCCTAGGGGCTTACAATGAGCAGTTCTTC. The gene calls are TRBV5-1 and TRBJ2-1; weak D call: TRBD1 (5 bases). The CDR3 is 14 residues long. With 4 bases removed from V and 4 bases from J, the gap between germline ends came to 12 bases. Germline CDR1 and CDR2: SGHRS and YFSETQ.

This chain links TRBV9 with TRBJ1-5; D is possibly TRBD1 (5 bases). Trimming shortened V by 0 bases and J by 6 bases, and 13 bases separated the two germline ends. The CDR3 loop spans 15 amino acids. Looked up from germline, CDR1 is SGDLS and CDR2 is YYNGEE. In DNA, the CDR3 is TGTGCCAGCAGCGTAGCGGGAGGGGTCGGTCAGCCCCAGCATTTT. Amino acids: CASSVAGGVGQPQHF.

Only one count was recorded for this clone. This CDR3 is also generated by other DNA sequences in the sample. The rearrangement joins TRBV6-6 to TRBJ2-1, with 10 bases identical to TRBD2. The CDR3 extends over 15 amino acids. V trimming: 2 bases; J trimming: 2 bases; junction bases outside the gene matches: 0. Germline loops: CDR1 MNHNY, CDR2 SVGAGI (reference sequence). The CDR3 coding sequence is TGTGCCAGCAGTTACGGACTAGCGGCCTACAATGAGCAGTTCTTC. This encodes CASSYGLAAYNEQFF.

The V call is TRBV28, the J call TRBJ1-5; D is undetermined. Germline lookup yields CDR1 MDHEN and CDR2 SYDVKM. The V end lost 5 bases, the J end lost 7 bases, and 12 bases lay between the germline ends. This CDR3 region has 13 residues. The CDR3 loop is CASSPRPGQPQHF. In DNA form, the CDR3 reads TGTGCCAGCAGTCCAAGGCCCGGGCAGCCCCAGCATTTT. The full variable domain, with the rest looked up from reference TRBV28 and TRBJ1-5, is DVKVTQSSRYLVKRTGEKVFLECVQDMDHENMFWYRQDPGLGLRLIYFSYDVKMKEKGDIPEGYSVSREKKERFSLILESASTNQTSMYLCASSPRPGQPQHFGDGTRLSIL.

The rearrangement joins TRBV10-3 to TRBJ2-7, with D perhaps TRBD1 (5 bases). Per germline, CDR1 ENHRY and CDR2 SYGVKD. There are 12 residues in the CDR3. Trimming stripped 3 bases from V and 7 bases from J, with 10 bases between. CDR3: CAISEQAREQYF. The CDR3 bases are TGTGCCATCAGTGAACAGGCAAGAGAGCAGTACTTC.

The rearrangement links TRBV9 to TRBJ2-3; TRBD2 matches 10 bases. V lost 0 bases to trimming and J lost 6 bases; unmatched junction nucleotides: 4. The germline V gene encodes CDR1 SGDLS and CDR2 YYNGEE. This CDR3 comprises 15 residues. DNA of the CDR3: TGTGCCAGCAGCGTAGGACTAGCGGGTCCGGATACGCAGTATTTT. This encodes CASSVGLAGPDTQYF. The full variable domain, completed using reference TRBV9 and TRBJ2-3, is DSGVTQTPKHLITATGQRVTLRCSPRSGDLSVYWYQQSLDQGLQFLIQYYNGEERAKGNILERFSAQQFPDLHSELNLSSLELGDSALYFCASSVGLAGPDTQYFGPGTRLTVL.

This chain connects TRBV15 to TRBJ1-1; 10 nucleotides line up with TRBD1. Germline lookup yields CDR1 LNHNV and CDR2 YYDKDF (reference sequence). J lost 5 bases, V lost 0 bases, and 6 bases had no gene match. The CDR3 runs 16 residues. In nucleotides, the CDR3 is TGTGCCACCAGCAGAGATGTAAGGGACAGGGGAACTGAAGCTTTCTTT. Translated: CATSRDVRDRGTEAFF.

The V and J genes are TRBV9 and TRBJ1-3; the match to TRBD1 covers 10 bases. Germline-derived CDR1 and CDR2 are SGDLS and YYNGEE. CDR3 length: 19 amino acids. The V segment lost 4 bases and the J segment 0 bases; nucleotides outside the gene matches: 13. CDR3 DNA: TGTGCCAGCAGCCGCTCCGGGACAGGGGTCGGCCCCTCTGGAAACACCATATATTTT. Protein product: CASSRSGTGVGPSGNTIYF.

This rearrangement joins TRBV2 to TRBJ2-7; the D gene is possibly TRBD1 (5 bases). Between the trimmed V and J ends, which lost 7 bases and 11 bases, there was a span of 15 bases. This CDR3 contains 11 residues. Germline lookup yields CDR1 SNHLY and CDR2 FYNNEI. CDR3 sequence: CASIELQVEYF. The CDR3 DNA sequence: TGTGCCAGCATAGAATTACAGGTGGAGTACTTC.

V usage is TRBV1 and J usage is TRBJ1-4; TRBD1 is the table's D call, not checked against the DNA. TRBV1 is classified as a pseudogene. The CDR3 loop spans 16 amino acids. The CDR3 spells CTSSQVIGTVNEKLFF. CDR3 bases: TGCACCAGCAGCCAAGTAATCGGGACAGTCAATGAAAAACTGTTTTTT.

The J gene is TRBJ2-3, the V gene TRBV28; the D is unclear. The germline CDR1 and CDR2 sequences are MDHEN and SYDVKM. V lost 5 bases and J lost 4, with 19 bases in between. CDR3 length equals 16 residues. The CDR3 DNA reads TGTGCCAGCAGTCCTTATCGTCAAGGAAGGGCAGATACGCAGTATTTT. It specifies CASSPYRQGRADTQYF.

This chain's CDR3 is CASSEAWVYNEQFF. The CDR3 DNA follows: TGTGCCAGCAGTGAAGCCTGGGTTTACAATGAGCAGTTCTTC. The rearrangement uses TRBV2 and TRBJ2-1; unclear D gene. Germline CDR1 and CDR2: SNHLY and FYNNEI. Between the trimmed V and J ends, which lost 0 bases and 4 bases, there was a span of 7 bases. CDR3 length: 14 residues.